The rows below give T cell receptor beta chains drawn from one sample of a study of cytomegalovirus exposure and HLA in healthy donors. Sequenced by immunoSEQ multiplex PCR; TCRdb stores in-frame clones only, minus some. The sample contains 100,000 to 150,000 clones, 74% of which appear only once. The sample was PBMCs. The receptors were gathered from a woman aged 50 to 60 in good health and CMV-seropositive. Both conserved end residues are part of each CDR3. D genes are given only for firm matches. A clone size is listed for some rows: how often the clone was seen (once, few, many), or a class if it is expanded.

DNA: TGCGCCAGCAGTGCCACGGGAGCGGGGGGGCCCTATACGCAGTATTTT; CDR3: CASSATGAGGPYTQYF; D: TRBD2; J: TRBJ2-3; size: .; length: 16; V: TRBV10-2
DNA: TGCGCCAGCAGCCCAGGGGGCGGACACGGCATTCAGTACTTC; CDR3: CASSPGGGHGIQYF; D: TRBD1; J: TRBJ2-4; size: .; length: 14; V: TRBV5-1
DNA: TGCGCCAGCAGTGAGGGACCGGGACAGGGTTTTGAAGCTTTCTTT; CDR3: CASSEGPGQGFEAFF; D: TRBD1; J: TRBJ1-1; size: .; length: 15; V: TRBV10-1
DNA: TGTGCCAGCAGTTACTCGTCGGGTCTTGGTAACGAAAAACTGTTTTTT; CDR3: CASSYSSGLGNEKLFF; D: .; J: TRBJ1-4; size: few; length: 16; V: TRBV6-5
DNA: TGTGCCAGCAGCCGGACACTCGACTCCTACAATGAGCAGTTCTTC; CDR3: CASSRTLDSYNEQFF; D: .; J: TRBJ2-1; size: .; length: 15; V: TRBV6-4
DNA: TGTGCCAGCAGTGGTTATTCGAACACTGAAGCTTTCTTT; CDR3: CASSGYSNTEAFF; D: .; J: TRBJ1-1; size: few; length: 13; V: TRBV6-1
DNA: TGTGCCAGCAGCATTAACAGGGGTGGCTACACCTTC; CDR3: CASSINRGGYTF; D: TRBD1; J: TRBJ1-2; size: .; length: 12; V: TRBV5-4
DNA: TGTGCCAGCAGCCTGACAGGACCACATCAGCCCCAGCATTTT; CDR3: CASSLTGPHQPQHF; D: .; J: TRBJ1-5; size: .; length: 14; V: TRBV7-8
DNA: TGTGCCAGCAGCTTAAGTTCCCCAGGGGAGACCCAGTACTTC; CDR3: CASSLSSPGETQYF; D: .; J: TRBJ2-5; size: .; length: 14; V: TRBV11-2
DNA: TGTGCCATCAGCAATCCCACTGGACAGGCGGCTGGTGGGGCCAACGTCCTGACTTTC; CDR3: CAISNPTGQAAGGANVLTF; D: TRBD1; J: TRBJ2-6; size: .; length: 19; V: TRBV10-3
DNA: TGCGCCAGCAGTCCTGAGATTCCCCGGGAAGGCTACACCTTC; CDR3: CASSPEIPREGYTF; D: .; J: TRBJ1-2; size: .; length: 14; V: TRBV5-1
DNA: TGTGCCAGCAGTTATCTTCCTAGCCCCGGGGAGCTGTTTTTT; CDR3: CASSYLPSPGELFF; D: .; J: TRBJ2-2; size: .; length: 14; V: TRBV6-5
DNA: TGCGCCAGCAGCTTGGGGGCCCTCATGAACACTGAAGCTTTCTTT; CDR3: CASSLGALMNTEAFF; D: .; J: TRBJ1-1; size: .; length: 15; V: TRBV5-1
DNA: TGTGCCAGCAGGCCGGGACAGGGTTGGCTTGAGCAGTTCTTC; CDR3: CASRPGQGWLEQFF; D: TRBD1; J: TRBJ2-1; size: .; length: 14; V: TRBV7-8
DNA: TGTCCCAGCAACCGCATGGAGGCGCCCTACTACGAGCAGTACTTC; CDR3: CPSNRMEAPYYEQYF; D: .; J: TRBJ2-7; size: .; length: 15; V: TRBV9
DNA: TGCAGTGTCGGGGTTATGACTGAAGCTTTCTTT; CDR3: CSVGVMTEAFF; D: .; J: TRBJ1-1; size: .; length: 11; V: TRBV20-1